The 31 T cell receptor beta chains below come from one sample, sequenced in a study of T cell repertoires in cytomegalovirus infection. TCRdb reprocessed the reads via MiXCR and lists one record per CDR3 protein. The table has about 700,000 distinct CDR3 sequences, around 32% seen once. These TCRs' antigens remain unknown. This specimen consisted of cultured PBMCs, obtained from culture after CMV antigen stimulation. These receptors all stem from a human donor in good health (CMV status not recorded). Some clones in this sample may be carry-over from other donors' samples.

This clonotype has more than one count but fewer than ten. The chain uses TRBV6-5 and TRBJ2-5, with D perhaps matching TRBD2 (6 bases). The CDR3 loop spans 14 amino acids. Germline V gene sequence: CDR1 MNHEY, CDR2 SVGAGI. V dropped 6 bases and J dropped 9 bases, with 20 bases sitting between them. CDR3: CASRMTGGAMAQYF. Here the CDR3 DNA reads TGTGCCAGCAGGATGACTGGCGGGGCCATGGCCCAGTACTTC.

This clonotype was detected many times. The chain is built from TRBV7-2 and TRBJ2-3; D gene ambiguous. Trimming shortened V by 3 bases and J by 4 bases, and 5 bases separated the two germline ends. This CDR3 spans 12 amino acids. The V gene's germline CDR1 is SGHTA and CDR2 FQGNSA. CDR3 nucleotides: TGTGCCAGCAGCTTCCCGGCAGATACGCAGTATTTT. Its protein product is CASSFPADTQYF. Variable domain in full (rest from reference TRBV7-2 and TRBJ2-3): GAGVSQSPSNKVTEKGKDVELRCDPISGHTALYWYRQSLGQGLEFLIYFQGNSAPDKSGLPSDRFSAERTGGSVSTLTIQRTQQEDSAVYLCASSFPADTQYFGPGTRLTVL.

This chain uses TRBV6-5 with TRBJ2-7, with a possible D match to TRBD1 (5 bases). The CDR3 sequence is 15 residues long. Germline CDR1 MNHEY, CDR2 SVGAGI. V gave up 4 bases and J gave up 4 bases, with 17 bases separating them. DNA for the CDR3: TGTGCCAGCAGTTTTCAGGGAACTCCCAGGTACGAGCAGTACTTC. Its protein product is CASSFQGTPRYEQYF.

V gene TRBV20-1 combines with J gene TRBJ1-1; D gene uncertain. This CDR3 region has 12 residues. Trimming left V 2 bases short and J 6 bases short, with 10 bases between. CDR1 and CDR2 from the germline V gene are DFQATT and SNEGSKA (reference sequence). The CDR3 DNA reads TGCAGTGCTAGACCACGGGAAGCTGAAGCTTTCTTT. Amino acid sequence: CSARPREAEAFF.

This clonotype was picked up many times. CDR3 DNA: TGTGCCAGCAGCCTGACTAGCGCCTACGAGCAGTACTTC. Translating gives CASSLTSAYEQYF. The rearrangement joins TRBV7-9 to TRBJ2-7; TRBD2 matches 8 bases. Germline CDR1 reads SEHNR; CDR2 reads FQNEAQ (reference sequence). This CDR3 has 13 amino acids. V lost 5 bases to trimming and J lost 2 bases; unmatched junction nucleotides: 2.

This clonotype turned up a few times. This rearrangement joins TRBV6-1 to TRBJ1-1; no reliable D call. From germline, CDR1 is MNHNS and CDR2 SASEGT. Trimming took 6 bases from V and 1 from J, leaving 9 bases between them. This CDR3 region has 13 residues. CDR3 loop: CASRIGSNTEAFF. In DNA, the CDR3 is TGTGCCAGCAGAATCGGTTCGAACACTGAAGCTTTCTTT.

This clonotype was detected a few times. V and J are TRBV6-5 and TRBJ2-7; 10 nucleotides match TRBD2. Trimming took 6 bases from V and 1 from J; bases not matched to a gene: 3. The CDR3 length is 14 residues. Germline V CDR1 and CDR2: MNHEY, SVGAGI. CDR3 in amino acids: CASRVTSGSYEQYF. The CDR3 region has the DNA TGTGCCAGCAGGGTGACTAGCGGGTCCTACGAGCAGTACTTC.

This CDR3 reads CSARRQGLSGYTF. The CDR3 DNA is TGCAGTGCTAGACGACAGGGCCTGTCTGGCTACACCTTC. The rearrangement links TRBV20-1 to TRBJ1-2, with TRBD1 matching over 7 bases. The V segment lost 2 bases and the J segment 7 bases; nucleotides outside the gene matches: 7. Germline values: CDR1 DFQATT, CDR2 SNEGSKA (reference sequence). The CDR3 length is 13 residues.

This clonotype was seen a few times. J is TRBJ1-2 and V is TRBV20-1; tentative D call: TRBD1 (6 bases). Trimming removed 5 bases from V and 7 bases from J, with 14 bases in between. Germline V CDR1 and CDR2: DFQATT, SNEGSKA (reference sequence). The CDR3 extends over 12 amino acids. CDR3 loop: CSAGGGGGGYTF. The CDR3 nucleotides are TGCAGTGCTGGCGGAGGAGGGGGTGGCTACACCTTC.

This chain links TRBV20-1 with TRBJ2-3; 7 bases are a match to TRBD2. The ends lost 5 bases at V and 2 bases at J; junction bases unmatched: 4. Germline lookup yields CDR1 DFQATT and CDR2 SNEGSKA (reference sequence). This CDR3 has 13 amino acids. CDR3 nucleotides: TGCAGTGCTGGGGGAGGGCACACAGATACGCAGTATTTT. As protein: CSAGGGHTDTQYF.

The chain recombines TRBV15 with TRBJ2-7; TRBD1 aligns across 11 bases. J was trimmed by 6 bases and V by 2 bases; bases with no gene match: 9. This CDR3 is built from 16 residues. Germline CDR1 LNHNV, CDR2 YYDKDF (reference sequence). CDR3 coding DNA: TGTGCCACCAGCAGACCGGGGACAGGGGGGAGGCTCGAGCAGTACTTC. It encodes CATSRPGTGGRLEQYF. Full variable domain (rest looked up from reference TRBV15 and TRBJ2-7): DAMVIQNPRYQVTQFGKPVTLSCSQTLNHNVMYWYQQKSSQAPKLLFHYYDKDFNNEADTPDNFQSRRPNTSFCFLDIRSPGLGDTAMYLCATSRPGTGGRLEQYFGPGTRLTVT.

This chain uses TRBV19 with TRBJ1-2, with D maybe TRBD1 (5 bases). This CDR3 is 15 amino acids long. Germline lookup yields CDR1 LNHDA and CDR2 SQIVND (reference sequence). Trimming left V 1 base short and J 0 bases short, with 9 bases between. The CDR3: CASSIGDRANYGYTF. The CDR3 nucleotides read TGTGCCAGTAGTATAGGGGACCGAGCTAACTATGGCTACACCTTC. Looking up the rest from reference TRBV19 and TRBJ1-2 gives the full variable domain: DGGITQSPKYLFRKEGQNVTLSCEQNLNHDAMYWYRQDPGQGLRLIYYSQIVNDFQKGDIAEGYSVSREKKESFPLTVTSAQKNPTAFYLCASSIGDRANYGYTFGSGTRLTVV.

The gene calls are TRBV2 and TRBJ2-3, with TRBD2 identical over 8 bases. Germline CDR1 and CDR2: SNHLY and FYNNEI. The CDR3 covers 12 residues. The V and J ends lost 7 bases and 10 bases, in that order; junction bases with no gene match: 7. CDR3 nucleotide sequence: TGTGCCAGCAACCCGGAGCGGGGGTCGCAGTATTTT. Protein product: CASNPERGSQYF.

This chain joins TRBV12-3 or TRBV12-4 and TRBJ2-7; 8 bases fit TRBD2. The CDR3 runs 13 residues. V shed 7 bases, J shed 3 bases, and the junction held 5 bases outside the gene matches. The CDR3 sequence is CASTLGLDYEQYF. In nucleotides, the CDR3 is TGTGCCAGCACATTGGGACTAGACTACGAGCAGTACTTC.

This chain uses TRBV20-1 with TRBJ2-1, with TRBD1 identical over 7 bases. Germline CDR1 DFQATT, CDR2 SNEGSKA (reference sequence). The J segment lost 8 bases and the V segment lost 1 base, leaving 11 bases of the junction unmatched. CDR3 length equals 15 residues. The CDR3 region is CSARGLPFTGDEQFF. CDR3 sequence (DNA): TGCAGTGCTAGAGGTCTACCTTTCACAGGGGATGAGCAGTTCTTC.

This clonotype was seen ten or more times. This chain joins TRBV7-2 and TRBJ1-3, with unresolved D. V was trimmed by 7 bases and J by 1 base, leaving 14 bases between them. The CDR3 covers 15 residues. Germline V lookup: CDR1 SGHTA, CDR2 FQGNSA. This CDR3 is CASNPNGLSGNTIYF. The CDR3 DNA sequence: TGTGCCAGCAACCCGAATGGGTTATCTGGAAACACCATATATTTT.

This chain connects TRBV7-2 to TRBJ1-3; D uncertain. CDR1 SGHTA and CDR2 FQGNSA come from the germline V gene. Trimming stripped 5 bases from V and 1 base from J, with 12 bases between. This CDR3 is built from 15 residues. Written as DNA, the CDR3 is TGTGCCAGCAGCCCAGCCTCGGGGTCTGGAAACACCATATATTTT. Translating gives CASSPASGSGNTIYF.

This clonotype was counted between two and nine times. The V call is TRBV25-1, the J call TRBJ1-4; no reliable D call. Trimming took 6 bases from V and 8 from J, leaving 19 bases between them. Germline CDR1 is MGHDK and CDR2 is SYGVNS. The length of the CDR3 is 15 residues. CDR3 coding DNA: TGTGCCAGCAGCTACGTGAACCCTGGAGGAGAAAAACTGTTTTTT. Its protein product is CASSYVNPGGEKLFF.

This sequence joins TRBV5-1 and TRBJ2-7, with D unclear. V was shortened by 4 bases and J by 3 bases, with 17 bases between the two germline ends. Germline CDR1 is SGHRS and CDR2 is YFSETQ. The CDR3 consists of 15 residues. The CDR3 protein is CASSLTVGSHYEQYF. The CDR3, as DNA: TGCGCCAGCAGCCTCACCGTTGGCTCCCACTACGAGCAGTACTTC.

The chain joins TRBV28 to TRBJ1-1, with TRBD1 as a possible D gene (6 bases). The V gene's germline CDR1 is MDHEN and CDR2 SYDVKM. The germline V and J ends were trimmed by 3 bases and 10 bases, with 12 bases remaining between them. The CDR3 covers 12 residues. CDR3 sequence (DNA): TGTGCCAGCAGTTTGTGGACAGTCGTAGCTTTCTTT. This translates into CASSLWTVVAFF. The full variable domain, completed using reference TRBV28 and TRBJ1-1, is DVKVTQSSRYLVKRTGEKVFLECVQDMDHENMFWYRQDPGLGLRLIYFSYDVKMKEKGDIPEGYSVSREKKERFSLILESASTNQTSMYLCASSLWTVVAFFGQGTRLTVV.

This clonotype was counted ten times or more. This sequence joins TRBV7-2 and TRBJ2-5, with 9 bases aligning to TRBD2. This CDR3 is 16 amino acids long. J gave up 4 bases and V 2 bases, and 8 bases lay outside the gene matches. Germline V gene data show CDR1 as SGHTA and CDR2 as FQGNSA. In DNA form, the CDR3 reads TGTGCCAGCAGCTTAAGAGCGGGAGGCTTCGGAGAGACCCAGTACTTC. Translating it yields CASSLRAGGFGETQYF.

The genes are TRBV5-1 and TRBJ2-1; TRBD2 agrees at 7 bases. Germline V lookup: CDR1 SGHRS, CDR2 YFSETQ. The V gene end was trimmed by 4 bases and the J gene end by 6 bases; junction bases not matched to a gene: 10. The CDR3 runs to 15 residues. The CDR3 protein is CASSLSGLGRNEQFF. CDR3 DNA sequence: TGCGCCAGCAGCCTCTCAGGACTAGGTCGCAATGAGCAGTTCTTC.

This clonotype appeared a few times. The V gene is TRBV18, the J gene TRBJ1-1, with TRBD1 matching 8 bases. V lost 2 bases and J lost 3; bases outside the gene matches: 2. The CDR3 covers 14 residues. Germline-derived CDR1 and CDR2 are KGHSH and LQKENI. CDR3 DNA: TGTGCCAGCTCACCAGTGACAGGGGACACTGAAGCTTTCTTT. Encoded protein: CASSPVTGDTEAFF. Full variable domain (outside the CDR3, taken from reference TRBV18 and TRBJ1-1): NAGVMQNPRHLVRRRGQEARLRCSPMKGHSHVYWYRQLPEEGLKFMVYLQKENIIDESGMPKERFSAEFPKEGPSILRIQQVVRGDSAAYFCASSPVTGDTEAFFGQGTRLTVV.

There are many counts of this clonotype. This chain links TRBV7-2 with TRBJ1-1; D might be TRBD1 (5 bases). V lost 3 bases to trimming and J lost 1 base, with 12 bases between them. The CDR3 extends over 15 amino acids. Germline V CDR1 and CDR2: SGHTA, FQGNSA. DNA for the CDR3: TGTGCCAGCAGCTTCGGTGGGGGTGGGAACACTGAAGCTTTCTTT. Encoded protein: CASSFGGGGNTEAFF.

The rearrangement joins TRBV12-3 or TRBV12-4 to TRBJ2-7; 10 bases line up with TRBD2. This CDR3 is built from 16 residues. The junction had 8 bases not matched to a gene; V was cut back by 3 bases and J by 3 bases. For the CDR3, the DNA is TGTGCCAGCAGTTTTTTACGGACTAGCGGATACTACGAGCAGTACTTC. Protein: CASSFLRTSGYYEQYF.

This clonotype was detected ten times or more. The V call is TRBV7-2, the J call TRBJ2-1; tentatively, D is TRBD1 (5 bases). Trimming pared 4 bases from V and 8 bases from J, leaving 9 bases between. The length of the CDR3 is 12 residues. Germline lookup yields CDR1 SGHTA and CDR2 FQGNSA. The DNA for the CDR3 is TGTGCCAGCAGCTCCAGGGCCCATGAGCAGTTCTTC. Protein sequence: CASSSRAHEQFF.

This clonotype was seen ten or more times. This rearrangement joins TRBV7-2 to TRBJ2-7; D may be TRBD2 (6 bases). Germline V gives CDR1 SGHTA, CDR2 FQGNSA. The CDR3 spans 13 residues. Trimming cost V 1 base and J 6 bases, with 10 bases left between them. The CDR3 region has the DNA TGTGCCAGCAGCTTAGGCCCCGGGGGCGAGCAGTACTTC. Protein sequence: CASSLGPGGEQYF.

This clonotype was detected only once. This chain connects TRBV6-8 to TRBJ2-1; weak D call: TRBD2 (6 bases). The CDR3 extends over 16 amino acids. V was clipped by 7 bases and J by 1 base, with 17 bases between them. CDR1 and CDR2 (germline): MNHGY, SAAAGT. CDR3 loop: CASTWGGMTSYNEQFF. DNA of the CDR3: TGTGCCAGCACTTGGGGCGGGATGACTTCCTACAATGAGCAGTTCTTC.

This clonotype was detected only a few times. The chain has TRBV19 and TRBJ1-5; D possibly corresponds to TRBD1 (6 bases). V dropped 2 bases and J dropped 0 bases, with 14 bases sitting between them. Per germline, CDR1 LNHDA and CDR2 SQIVND (reference sequence). There are 17 residues in the CDR3. CDR3 residues: CASSIMGDINSNQPQHF. CDR3 DNA sequence: TGTGCCAGTAGTATAATGGGGGACATAAATAGCAATCAGCCCCAGCATTTT.

J is TRBJ1-1 and V is TRBV27; D is undetermined. The CDR3 is made up of 11 amino acids. Germline V lookup: CDR1 MNHEY, CDR2 SMNVEV (reference sequence). Trimming left V 6 bases short and J 9 bases short, with 11 bases between. The CDR3 DNA reads TGTGCCAGCAGCGCGACGGGTCAAGCTTTCTTT. Translated: CASSATGQAFF.

This clonotype was seen a few times. The chain carries TRBV15 and TRBJ2-1, with TRBD2 identical over 12 bases. Germline CDR1 LNHNV, CDR2 YYDKDF (reference sequence). Trimming at V came to 5 bases and at J to 6 bases, leaving 5 bases not matched to a gene. This CDR3 has 15 residues. CDR3 sequence reads: CATSPTSGSINEQFF. CDR3 nucleotides: TGTGCCACCAGCCCGACTAGCGGGAGTATCAATGAGCAGTTCTTC.